This passage covers 5 T cell receptor beta chains from one sample sequenced in a study of T cell responses to AZD1222 COVID-19 vaccine listed by TCRdb under 2021. Libraries came from the immunoSEQ multiplex PCR assay. The source is immuneACCESS, and TCRdb retained only in-frame sequences with V and J called. Part of the clones is not carried over; for the studies checked, unresolved V genes explain less than half of this, and the remainder is unexplained. Here the sample has tens of thousands of clones; under 90% occur a single time. 2.4% of the sample is taken by the ten largest. The time point label of this sample denotes: baseline before first vaccination. The sequenced sample was peripheral blood, obtained on day 0 of AZD1222 vaccination. Receptors were obtained from an adult in good health.

This clone was seen only once. J is TRBJ1-2 and V is TRBV15, with D tentatively TRBD1 (6 bases). The CDR3 contains 15 residues. V lost 0 bases and J lost 3, with 11 bases in between. CDR1 and CDR2 (germline): LNHNV, YYDKDF (reference sequence). CDR3: CATSRDRDRYYGYTF. The CDR3 DNA reads as TGTGCCACCAGCAGAGACCGTGACAGGTACTATGGCTACACCTTC.

V is TRBV18 and J is TRBJ2-5, with TRBD2 matching over 14 bases. The CDR3 spans 16 residues. The V segment lost 0 bases and the J segment 4 bases; nucleotides outside the gene matches: 1. CDR1 KGHSH and CDR2 LQKENI come from the germline V gene. The CDR3 DNA sequence: TGTGCCAGCTCACCACCAGGACTAGCGGGGGGAGAGACCCAGTACTTC. It translates to CASSPPGLAGGETQYF.

This rearrangement joins TRBV5-1 to TRBJ2-5; D perhaps matches TRBD2 (6 bases). The germline V gene encodes CDR1 SGHRS and CDR2 YFSETQ. CDR3 size: 13 residues. Trimming removed 2 bases at V and 5 bases at J, with 10 bases between. The CDR3 DNA sequence: TGCGCCAGCAGCTTTGAGGGGAGGGAGACCCAGTACTTC. It specifies CASSFEGRETQYF. The complete variable domain, with remaining parts taken from reference TRBV5-1 and TRBJ2-5, reads KAGVTQTPRYLIKTRGQQVTLSCSPISGHRSVSWYQQTPGQGLQFLFEYFSETQRNKGNFPGRFSGRQFSNSRSEMNVSTLELGDSALYLCASSFEGRETQYFGPGTRLLVL.

The rearrangement joins TRBV5-1 to TRBJ2-3; TRBD1 matches at 7 bases. Germline V lookup: CDR1 SGHRS, CDR2 YFSETQ. Trimming took 0 bases from V and 2 from J; bases not matched to a gene: 3. The CDR3 extends over 15 amino acids. The CDR3 loop reads CASSLVGQDTDTQYF. The CDR3 DNA follows: TGCGCCAGCAGCTTGGTCGGACAGGACACAGATACGCAGTATTTT.

The rearrangement joins TRBV5-1 to TRBJ1-1; possible D gene TRBD1, 6 bases. Germline CDR1 reads SGHRS; CDR2 reads YFSETQ. Trimming removed 4 bases at V and 8 bases at J, with 18 bases between. The CDR3 loop spans 14 amino acids. The chain's CDR3 is CASSRDTSGGEAFF. CDR3 in DNA: TGCGCCAGCAGCCGGGACACGTCCGGGGGGGAAGCTTTCTTT.